The 6 T cell receptor beta chains in this list originate from one sample, sequenced in a study of human T cells and chemical hapten exposure. The time point was: pre-sensitization, week 0. Specified treatment: therapeutic diphenylcyclopropenone sensitization with weekly scalp DPC. TCRdb fed the RACE reads into MiXCR, producing one record per CDR3 protein. The sample comprises some 330,000 distinct CDR3 sequences, approximately 5.8% of which are singletons, and approximately 8.2% rests with the top ten. The source was whole blood, collected in connection with sensitization to the hapten diphenylcyclopropenone (DPC). Receptor source: a woman aged 18-30 years with alopecia areata. Some clones in this sample may be carry-over from other donors' samples.

This clonotype came up a few times. This chain uses TRBV19 with TRBJ1-5; D is uncertain. Germline lookup yields CDR1 LNHDA and CDR2 SQIVND (reference sequence). Trimming cost V 3 bases and J 7 bases, with 13 bases left between them. The length of the CDR3 is 14 residues. CDR3 DNA: TGTGCCAGTAGTATCTATGAGGACGGGCAGCCCCAGCATTTT. Residues: CASSIYEDGQPQHF.

This clonotype was found many times. The chain uses TRBV3-1 and TRBJ2-3; possibly TRBD2 for D (7 bases). Trimming took 2 bases from V and 2 from J, leaving 14 bases between them. This CDR3 has 16 amino acids. CDR1 and CDR2 from the germline V gene are LGHDT and YNNKEL (reference sequence). CDR3 sequence (DNA): TGTGCCAGCAGCCAAAGGGGGGGTTCATCCACAGATACGCAGTATTTT. Translated: CASSQRGGSSTDTQYF.

In this sample, this clonotype turned up many times. V usage is TRBV4-3 and J usage is TRBJ2-7; 8 bases align to TRBD1. Germline V gene sequence: CDR1 LGHNA, CDR2 YSLEER. Germline trimming cut 0 bases from V and 4 bases from J; bases unmatched to any gene: 17. The CDR3 runs to 19 residues. The CDR3 reads CASSQDMFGQGENLYEQYF. The CDR3 DNA sequence: TGCGCCAGCAGCCAAGATATGTTTGGACAGGGTGAAAACCTATACGAGCAGTACTTC.

Ten or more counts support this clonotype. The rearrangement links TRBV29-1 to TRBJ1-1; TRBD1 matches at 9 bases. Germline V CDR1 and CDR2: SQVTM, ANQGSEA. CDR3 size: 14 residues. The trim removed 2 bases at V and 3 bases at J, leaving 4 bases unmatched. The CDR3 nucleotides are TGCAGCGTTGAAAGGGACAGGGCTCACACTGAAGCTTTCTTT. It encodes CSVERDRAHTEAFF.

Notes on this clonotype: At one of its ends the junction is not consistent with the germline gene, which may arise from a read error. The rearrangement links TRBV5-1 to TRBJ2-7; D gene uncertain. This CDR3 spans 13 amino acids. Per germline, CDR1 SGHRS and CDR2 YFSETQ. This chain's CDR3 is CDSSLDFPPEQYF. The CDR3 nucleotides read TGCGACAGCAGCTTGGATTTCCCCCCTGAGCAGTACTTC. The whole variable domain, filled in from reference TRBV5-1 and TRBJ2-7, reads KAGVTQTPRYLIKTRGQQVTLSCSPISGHRSVSWYQQTPGQGLQFLFEYFSETQRNKGNFPGRFSGRQFSNSRSEMNVSTLELGDSALYLCDSSLDFPPEQYFGPGTRLTVT.

As for this clonotype: Just one base apart from a much larger clone, this may be a read error. The CDR3 end shows no conserved phenylalanine or tryptophan, and so a read error is likely. The rearrangement joins TRBV7-2 to TRBJ1-6, with 8 bases identical to TRBD1. There are 15 residues in the CDR3. Trimming at V came to 1 base and at J to 10 bases, leaving 6 bases not matched to a gene. Looked up from germline, CDR1 is SGHTA and CDR2 is FQGNSA. The CDR3 sequence is CASSLGTGRLSPLHL. The CDR3 region has the DNA TGTGCCAGCAGCTTAGGGACAGGGAGGTTATCACCCCTCCACCTT.